This TCR beta chain stems from a study of T cells in Graves' hyperthyroidism and ophthalmopathy. TCR beta CDR3 regions were amplified from RNA. First-round RT-PCR targeting the TCR CDR3 was performed with the HTBI primer set. TCRdb redid the calling of the multiplex PCR reads with MiXCR, one entry per CDR3 protein. The table has about 600,000 distinct CDR3 sequences, roughly 15% seen once. Ophthalmopathy cases scored 3 or more on the Clinical Activity Score and 4 or more on NOSPECS grade, with duration below 3 months. Per germline, CDR1 SNHLY and CDR2 FYNNEI. This CDR3 is 12 amino acids long. The V gene lost 7 bases and the J gene lost 11 bases, with 17 bases spanning the gap. With respect to this clonotype: Its antigen is undetermined.

Study-wide results and limits: Expanded thyroid clonotypes (above 0.001) were mostly also found in blood.

V usage is TRBV2 and J usage is TRBJ1-1, with D possibly being TRBD1 (5 bases). This receptor was taken from a middle-aged woman with Graves' ophthalmopathy. Sample: blood. CDR3 sequence (DNA): TGTGCCAGCAACGGGGGAGCAGTCCCGGCTTTCTTT. This gives the protein CASNGGAVPAFF.